This T cell receptor (beta chain) came from a study of blood T cell repertoires in COVID-19. Study as a whole: Acute and convalescent COVID-19 samples came from the United States, Italy and Spain.

Residents of 24 US areas, aged roughly 18 to 95 years, made up the participants. Membership in each cohort depended on participant-reported clinical history. Germline V lookup: CDR1 SGHRS, CDR2 YFSETQ. The CDR3 is 16 amino acids. The trim removed 4 bases at V and 5 bases at J, leaving 10 bases unmatched. Per the study methods: Amplification from reference gene primers served as the basis for estimated nucleated cell counts. Repertoires were generated with immunoSEQ multiplex PCR, while TCRdb's copy carries only in-frame clones and drops some. V, J and clone size derive from that table, while D and trimming were established from the DNA sequence. Counted here are 220,000 or so clones, 80% to 90% occurring once; the ten biggest clones make up roughly 3%.

The receptor was isolated from a woman aged 18-29 years in a cohort exposed to, infected with or recovered from COVID-19 (not recorded which). Sequenced input: PBMCs or T cells enriched from blood (not recorded which). The J gene is TRBJ2-7, the V gene TRBV5-1, with 12 bases identical to TRBD1. CDR3: CASSGLPGTGGDEQYF. Here the CDR3 DNA reads TGCGCCAGCAGCGGACTACCCGGGACAGGGGGCGACGAGCAGTACTTC.